This entry lists 15 T cell receptor beta chains sequenced from one sample in a study of control samples from healthy donors and cancer patients. Sequencing was performed with immunoSEQ multiplex PCR; in TCRdb, only in-frame clones are kept and a portion is missing. The table lists approximately 150,000 clones, about 91% of them singletons. Sequencing used blood. These receptors were obtained from a man younger than 30 in good health.

This chain joins TRBV15 and TRBJ1-2, with D possibly matching TRBD1 (5 bases). The CDR3 spans 14 residues. Per germline, CDR1 LNHNV and CDR2 YYDKDF (reference sequence). Trimming left V 5 bases short and J 3 bases short, with 13 bases between. The CDR3 coding sequence is TGTGCCACCAGCCCGGACAAGAGTTACTATGGCTACACCTTC. Translated: CATSPDKSYYGYTF.

The V and J genes are TRBV5-1 and TRBJ1-2; D gene unclear. The length of the CDR3 is 14 residues. V lost 1 base and J lost 4, with 11 bases in between. Germline V gene data show CDR1 as SGHRS and CDR2 as YFSETQ. This chain's CDR3 is CASSLPDGFYGYTF. The CDR3 DNA follows: TGCGCCAGCAGCTTGCCGGACGGATTCTATGGCTACACCTTC.

The J gene is TRBJ2-1, the V gene TRBV9; 10 nucleotides line up with TRBD1. The CDR3 runs to 17 residues. V gave up 4 bases and J gave up 8 bases; unmatched junction bases: 15. Germline-derived CDR1 and CDR2 are SGDLS and YYNGEE. The CDR3 region is CASSTQEAGQGSHEQFF. In DNA, the CDR3 is TGTGCCAGCAGCACCCAAGAGGCGGGACAGGGGAGTCATGAGCAGTTCTTC. The full variable domain, with the rest looked up from reference TRBV9 and TRBJ2-1, is DSGVTQTPKHLITATGQRVTLRCSPRSGDLSVYWYQQSLDQGLQFLIQYYNGEERAKGNILERFSAQQFPDLHSELNLSSLELGDSALYFCASSTQEAGQGSHEQFFGPGTRLTVL.

The rearrangement links TRBV28 to TRBJ1-2; D is ambiguous. Germline V lookup: CDR1 MDHEN, CDR2 SYDVKM. V lost 2 bases and J lost 0, with 13 bases in between. This CDR3 contains 16 residues. CDR3 loop: CASSLTRQQPNYGYTF. The CDR3 bases are TGTGCCAGCAGTTTAACTCGGCAGCAGCCTAACTATGGCTACACCTTC.

The chain joins TRBV18 to TRBJ1-6; 10 nucleotides line up with TRBD1. Germline trimming cut 4 bases from V and 7 bases from J; bases unmatched to any gene: 4. The CDR3 contains 15 residues. The germline CDR1 and CDR2 sequences are KGHSH and LQKENI. The CDR3 DNA is TGTGCCAGCTCACTTGACAGGGGGCTGAATTCACCCCTCCACTTT. Residues: CASSLDRGLNSPLHF.

The rearrangement uses TRBV7-9 and TRBJ1-5; D is possibly TRBD1 (5 bases). Germline V gives CDR1 SEHNR, CDR2 FQNEAQ (reference sequence). The V and J ends lost 5 bases and 1 base respectively, with 21 bases between them. This CDR3 has 18 residues. CDR3 DNA: TGTGCCAGCAGCCCCGTGGCAGGGTGTGAGGGGAGCAATCAGCCCCAGCATTTT. Translation: CASSPVAGCEGSNQPQHF.

V and J are TRBV7-2 and TRBJ2-3, with D unclear. With 2 bases removed from V and 2 bases from J, the gap between germline ends came to 14 bases. This CDR3 region has 16 residues. CDR1 is SGHTA, CDR2 FQGNSA, per germline. CDR3 nucleotide sequence: TGTGCCAGCAGCTTAAATTATTTGGGGAACACAGATACGCAGTATTTT. Residues: CASSLNYLGNTDTQYF.

The J gene is TRBJ2-3, the V gene TRBV15; maybe TRBD1 (6 bases). Germline lookup yields CDR1 LNHNV and CDR2 YYDKDF (reference sequence). CDR3 length: 16 amino acids. The V end was cut by 5 bases, the J end by 2 bases, with 17 bases between. The CDR3 loop is CATSYTSGTPTDTQYF. Written as DNA, the CDR3 is TGTGCCACCAGCTACACCTCCGGGACACCCACAGATACGCAGTATTTT.

This rearrangement joins TRBV6-4 to TRBJ2-5, with D perhaps TRBD1 (6 bases). V lost 10 bases and J 1 base, leaving 10 bases between the germline ends. Germline V gene sequence: CDR1 MRHNA, CDR2 SNTAGT. CDR3 length: 12 residues. CDR3 in DNA: TGTGCCACGAAGGGGGTCCAAGAGACCCAGTACTTC. This encodes CATKGVQETQYF.

This chain joins TRBV13 and TRBJ1-2; the match to TRBD1 covers 9 bases. CDR1 is PRHDT and CDR2 is FYEKMQ in the germline V gene (reference sequence). CDR3 length: 15 amino acids. Trimming removed 4 bases from V and 0 bases from J; junction bases left unmatched: 3. CDR3 amino acids: CASSSDRGANYGYTF. CDR3 bases: TGTGCCAGCAGCTCCGACAGGGGGGCTAACTATGGCTACACCTTC.

CDR3 sequence: CASSLRLAGGPYTGELFF. DNA for the CDR3: TGTGCCAGCAGTTTAAGACTAGCGGGGGGGCCATACACCGGGGAGCTGTTTTTT. V usage is TRBV28 and J usage is TRBJ2-2, with 14 bases fitting TRBD2. J was trimmed by 3 bases and V by 2 bases; bases with no gene match: 5. The CDR3 length is 18 residues. Germline loops: CDR1 MDHEN, CDR2 SYDVKM.

The rearrangement links TRBV2 to TRBJ1-2, with D perhaps TRBD1 (5 bases). The CDR3 is 14 amino acids. Trimming removed 2 bases at V and 4 bases at J, with 11 bases between. Germline lookup yields CDR1 SNHLY and CDR2 FYNNEI. The CDR3 spells CASSEWGDGYGYTF. The CDR3 bases are TGTGCCAGCAGTGAATGGGGGGACGGCTATGGCTACACCTTC.

This chain uses TRBV13 with TRBJ2-3; D perhaps matches TRBD1 (6 bases). This CDR3 region has 16 residues. The ends were cut back, 5 bases at V and 2 bases at J, with 17 bases in the middle. CDR1 is PRHDT, CDR2 FYEKMQ, per germline (reference sequence). This chain's CDR3 is CASSLVAGALTDTQYF. The DNA for the CDR3 is TGTGCCAGCAGCCTAGTGGCAGGGGCACTCACAGATACGCAGTATTTT.

The chain is built from TRBV7-9 and TRBJ2-1, with D perhaps TRBD2 (6 bases). Germline V gene data show CDR1 as SEHNR and CDR2 as FQNEAQ (reference sequence). V was clipped by 3 bases and J by 7 bases, with 13 bases between them. CDR3 size: 14 residues. This CDR3 reads CASSLAGGGNEQFF. In DNA, the CDR3 is TGTGCCAGCAGCTTGGCAGGTGGAGGGAATGAGCAGTTCTTC. The full variable domain, rest sourced from reference TRBV7-9 and TRBJ2-1, is DTGVSQNPRHKITKRGQNVTFRCDPISEHNRLYWYRQTLGQGPEFLTYFQNEAQLEKSRLLSDRFSAERPKGSFSTLEIQRTEQGDSAMYLCASSLAGGGNEQFFGPGTRLTVL.

The V and J genes are TRBV18 and TRBJ2-7, with 7 positions matching TRBD1. The CDR3 spans 16 residues. Trimming took 3 bases from V and 5 from J; bases not matched to a gene: 13. Germline assignment: CDR1 KGHSH and CDR2 LQKENI. CDR3 sequence: CASSPFGGRQGNEQYF. CDR3 bases: TGTGCCAGCTCACCCTTCGGCGGGCGACAGGGAAACGAGCAGTACTTC.